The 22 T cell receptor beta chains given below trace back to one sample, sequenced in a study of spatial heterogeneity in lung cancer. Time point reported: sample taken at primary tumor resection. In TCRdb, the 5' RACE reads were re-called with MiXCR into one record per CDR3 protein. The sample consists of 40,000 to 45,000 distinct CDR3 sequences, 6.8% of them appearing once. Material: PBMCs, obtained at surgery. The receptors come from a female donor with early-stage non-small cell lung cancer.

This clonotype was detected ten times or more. The CDR3 spells CASSQDTSSEGETQYF. The DNA for the CDR3 is TGCGCCAGCAGCCAAGACACTAGCTCCGAGGGGGAGACCCAGTACTTC. This chain links TRBV4-1 with TRBJ2-5; maybe TRBD2 (6 bases). V lost 0 bases and J 5 bases, leaving 16 bases between the germline ends. CDR3 length: 16 amino acids. Per the germline V gene, CDR1 is MGHRA and CDR2 is YSYEKL.

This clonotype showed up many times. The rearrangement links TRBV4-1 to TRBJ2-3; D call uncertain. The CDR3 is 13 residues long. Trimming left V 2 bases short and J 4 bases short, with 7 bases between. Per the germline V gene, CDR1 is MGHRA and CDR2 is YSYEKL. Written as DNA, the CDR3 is TGCGCCAGCAGCCAAACCCCGGCAGATACGCAGTATTTT. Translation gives CASSQTPADTQYF.

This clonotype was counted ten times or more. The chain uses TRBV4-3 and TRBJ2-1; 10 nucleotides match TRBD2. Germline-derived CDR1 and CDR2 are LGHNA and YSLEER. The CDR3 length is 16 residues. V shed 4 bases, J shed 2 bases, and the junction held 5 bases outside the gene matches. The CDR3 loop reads CASSRVAGGPYNEQFF. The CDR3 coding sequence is TGCGCCAGCAGCCGAGTAGCGGGGGGCCCCTACAATGAGCAGTTCTTC.

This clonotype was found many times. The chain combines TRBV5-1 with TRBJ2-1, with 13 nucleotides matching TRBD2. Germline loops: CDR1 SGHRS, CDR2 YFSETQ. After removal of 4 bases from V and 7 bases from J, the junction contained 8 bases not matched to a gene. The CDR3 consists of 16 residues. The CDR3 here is CASSGTSGAPLNEQFF. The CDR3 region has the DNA TGCGCCAGCAGCGGGACTAGCGGGGCGCCCCTAAATGAGCAGTTCTTC.

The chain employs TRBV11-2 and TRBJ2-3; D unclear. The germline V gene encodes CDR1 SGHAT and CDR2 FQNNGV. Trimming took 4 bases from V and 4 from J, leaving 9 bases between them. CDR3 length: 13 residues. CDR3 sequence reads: CASSSPGADTQYF. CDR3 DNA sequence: TGTGCCAGCAGCTCCCCAGGTGCAGATACGCAGTATTTT.

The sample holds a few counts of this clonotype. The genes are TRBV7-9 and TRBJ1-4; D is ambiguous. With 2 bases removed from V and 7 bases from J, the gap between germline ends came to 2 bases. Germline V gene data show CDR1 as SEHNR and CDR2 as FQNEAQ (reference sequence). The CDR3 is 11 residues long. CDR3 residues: CASSLREKLFF. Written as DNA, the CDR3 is TGTGCCAGCAGCTTACGTGAAAAACTGTTTTTT.

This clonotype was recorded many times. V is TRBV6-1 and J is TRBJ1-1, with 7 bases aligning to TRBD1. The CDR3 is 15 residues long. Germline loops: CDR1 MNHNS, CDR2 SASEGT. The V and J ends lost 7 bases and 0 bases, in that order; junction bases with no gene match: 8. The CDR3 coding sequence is TGTGCCAGCACGTGGACAGGTATTATGAACACTGAAGCTTTCTTT. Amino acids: CASTWTGIMNTEAFF.

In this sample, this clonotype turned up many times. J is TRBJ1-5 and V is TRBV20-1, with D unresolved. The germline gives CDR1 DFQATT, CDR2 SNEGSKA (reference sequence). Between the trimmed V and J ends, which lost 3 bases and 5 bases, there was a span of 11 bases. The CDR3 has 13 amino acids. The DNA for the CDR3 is TGCAGTGCTAGCGGAGCGGAGTATCAGCCCCAGCATTTT. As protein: CSASGAEYQPQHF.

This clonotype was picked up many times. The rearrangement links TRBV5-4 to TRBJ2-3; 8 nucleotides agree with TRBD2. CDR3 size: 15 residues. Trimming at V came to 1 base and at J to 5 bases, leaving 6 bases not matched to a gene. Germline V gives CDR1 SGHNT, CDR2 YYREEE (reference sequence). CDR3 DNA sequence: TGTGCCAGCAGCTTGTCCTCCCGGGAGGGAGATACGCAGTATTTT. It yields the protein CASSLSSREGDTQYF.

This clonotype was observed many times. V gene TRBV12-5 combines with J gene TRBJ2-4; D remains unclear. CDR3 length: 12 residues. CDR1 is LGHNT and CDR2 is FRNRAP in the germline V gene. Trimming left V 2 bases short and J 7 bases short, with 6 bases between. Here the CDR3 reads CASGLMENIQYF. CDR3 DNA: TGTGCTAGTGGTTTGATGGAGAACATTCAGTACTTC.

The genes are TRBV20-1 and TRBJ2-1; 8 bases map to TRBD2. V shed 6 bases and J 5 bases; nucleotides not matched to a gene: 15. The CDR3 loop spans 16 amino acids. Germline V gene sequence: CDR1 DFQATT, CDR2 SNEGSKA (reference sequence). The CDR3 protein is CSAPLPTGGRNNEQFF. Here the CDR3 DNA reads TGCAGTGCCCCCCTCCCTACGGGGGGGCGGAACAATGAGCAGTTCTTC.

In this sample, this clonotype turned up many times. The CDR3 sequence is CASSQVVVTTDTQYF. The CDR3 DNA follows: TGCGCCAGCAGCCAAGTTGTAGTCACCACAGATACGCAGTATTTT. J is TRBJ2-3 and V is TRBV4-3; D uncertain. CDR1 is LGHNA, CDR2 YSLEER, per germline. The length of the CDR3 is 15 residues. With 1 base removed from V and 2 bases from J, the gap between germline ends came to 10 bases.

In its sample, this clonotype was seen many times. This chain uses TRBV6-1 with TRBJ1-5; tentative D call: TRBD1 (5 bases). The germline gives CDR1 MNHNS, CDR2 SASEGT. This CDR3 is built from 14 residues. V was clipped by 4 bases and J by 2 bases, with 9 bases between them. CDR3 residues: CASSVAQGNQPQHF. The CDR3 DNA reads TGTGCCAGCAGTGTCGCACAGGGCAATCAGCCCCAGCATTTT.

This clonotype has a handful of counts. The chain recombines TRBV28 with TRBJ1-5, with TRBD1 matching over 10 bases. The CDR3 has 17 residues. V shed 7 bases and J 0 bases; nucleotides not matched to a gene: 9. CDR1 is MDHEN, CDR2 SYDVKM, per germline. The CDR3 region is CASIVRQGAYSNQPQHF. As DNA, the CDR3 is TGTGCCAGCATTGTAAGACAGGGGGCGTATAGCAATCAGCCCCAGCATTTT.

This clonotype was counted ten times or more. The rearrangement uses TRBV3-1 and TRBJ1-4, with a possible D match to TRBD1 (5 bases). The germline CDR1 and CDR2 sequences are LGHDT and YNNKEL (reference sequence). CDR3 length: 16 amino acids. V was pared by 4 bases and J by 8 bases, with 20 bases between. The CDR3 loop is CASSRKLGGGSEKLFF. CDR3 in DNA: TGTGCCAGCAGCCGCAAACTTGGGGGTGGCAGCGAAAAACTGTTTTTT.

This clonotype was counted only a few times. Here the CDR3 reads CSARALAGGHTQYF. DNA of the CDR3: TGCAGTGCTAGGGCCCTAGCGGGGGGACATACGCAGTATTTT. V and J are TRBV20-1 and TRBJ2-3; 11 nucleotides agree with TRBD2. The CDR3 spans 14 residues. Germline assignment: CDR1 DFQATT and CDR2 SNEGSKA (reference sequence). J was trimmed by 7 bases and V by 3 bases; bases with no gene match: 6.

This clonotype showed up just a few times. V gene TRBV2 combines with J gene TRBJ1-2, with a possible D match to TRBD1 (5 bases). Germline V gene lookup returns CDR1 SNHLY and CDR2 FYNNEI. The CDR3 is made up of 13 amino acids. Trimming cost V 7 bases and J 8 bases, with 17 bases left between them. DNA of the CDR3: TGTGCCAGCATCGACAGCTTCTATGAGGGCTACACCTTC. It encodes CASIDSFYEGYTF.

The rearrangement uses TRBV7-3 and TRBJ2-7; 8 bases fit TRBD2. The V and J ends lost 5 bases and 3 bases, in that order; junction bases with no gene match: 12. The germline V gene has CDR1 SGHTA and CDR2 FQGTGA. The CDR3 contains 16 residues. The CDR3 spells CASSTPPGTRLYEQYF. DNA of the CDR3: TGTGCCAGCAGCACCCCACCCGGGACTAGACTCTACGAGCAGTACTTC.

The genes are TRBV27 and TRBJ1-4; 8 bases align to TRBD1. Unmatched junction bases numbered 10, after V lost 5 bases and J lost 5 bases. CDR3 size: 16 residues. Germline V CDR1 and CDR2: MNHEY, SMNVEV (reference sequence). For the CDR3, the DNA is TGTGCCAGCAGTGACCCCGGACAGGGCAACAATGAAAAACTGTTTTTT. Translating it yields CASSDPGQGNNEKLFF.

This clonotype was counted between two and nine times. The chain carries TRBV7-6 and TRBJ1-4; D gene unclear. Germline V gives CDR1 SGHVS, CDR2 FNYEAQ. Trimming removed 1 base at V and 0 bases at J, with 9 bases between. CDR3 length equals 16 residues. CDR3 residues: CASSLVGRTTNEKLFF. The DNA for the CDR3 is TGTGCCAGCAGCTTAGTTGGGAGAACAACTAATGAAAAACTGTTTTTT.

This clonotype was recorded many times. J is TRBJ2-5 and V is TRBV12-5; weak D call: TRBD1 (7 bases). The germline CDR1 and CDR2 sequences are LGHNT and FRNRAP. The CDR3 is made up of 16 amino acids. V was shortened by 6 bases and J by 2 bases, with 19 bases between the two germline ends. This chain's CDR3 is CASGPRGTDGQETQYF. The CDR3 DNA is TGTGCTAGTGGCCCCCGCGGGACAGACGGTCAAGAGACCCAGTACTTC.

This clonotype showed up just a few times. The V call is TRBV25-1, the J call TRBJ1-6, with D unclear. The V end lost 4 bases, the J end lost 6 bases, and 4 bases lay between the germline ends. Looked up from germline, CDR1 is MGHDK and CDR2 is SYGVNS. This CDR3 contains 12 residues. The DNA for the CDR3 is TGTGCCAGCAGTGCCACTAATTCACCCCTCCACTTT. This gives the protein CASSATNSPLHF.